The present entry profiles one T cell receptor (beta chain) with its context. The CDR3 totals 17 residues. From germline, CDR1 is LNHDA and CDR2 SQIVND (reference sequence). The ends lost 5 bases at V and 7 bases at J; junction bases unmatched: 12. The data derive from a study of graft-versus-host responses after intestinal transplantation. Turning to the study itself: Transplant types were multivisceral, liver-intestinal, or isolated intestinal.

The assay was immunoSEQ multiplex PCR, and TCRdb's table has in-frame clones only and misses some. Of under 45,000 clones in the sample, more than 85% were seen once. The receptor was isolated from a human patient who received an intestinal transplant, so some T cells may come from the graft donor. The chain recombines TRBV19 with TRBJ2-7, with TRBD2 matching over 15 bases. The sequencing used PBMCs, collected 700 to 750 days after intestinal transplantation. The CDR3 bases are TGTGCCAGTAGTCGACGGACTAGCGGGGGGGCCACTCGGGAGCAGTACTTC. Protein sequence: CASSRRTSGGATREQYF.